This TCR beta chain was observed in a study of shared clonotypes between healthy human individuals. Points from the study as a whole: A reduction in generation probabilities was seen for non-shared clonotypes relative to those shared by all four donors. Naive subsets, compared against memory subsets, generally had larger estimated richness values.

About this clone itself: What it recognizes is unknown.

Generated by immunoSEQ multiplex PCR, the TCRdb table keeps only in-frame clones and is missing some. The repertoire has fewer than 2.5 million clones, more than 85% of them found once; the top ten carry about 0.39%. This TCR came from a man aged 18-30 years in good health. Some clones in this sample may be carry-over from other donors' samples. The material sequenced was naive CD4+ T cells from PBMCs. Subset in this sample: CD45RA+ positively selected.

This CDR3 is CASSIGVSYEQYF. CDR3 coding DNA: TGTGCCAGCTCAATAGGAGTTTCCTACGAGCAGTACTTC. This sequence joins TRBV18 and TRBJ2-7; D remains ambiguous. V lost 5 bases and J lost 1, with 9 bases in between. Germline loops: CDR1 KGHSH, CDR2 LQKENI. The CDR3 extends over 13 amino acids.